Listed below are T cell receptor beta chains from one sample, sequenced in a study of T cells in Graves' hyperthyroidism and ophthalmopathy. TCRdb redid the calling of the multiplex PCR reads with MiXCR, one entry per CDR3 protein. The table records 500,000 to 800,000 distinct CDR3 sequences, about 45% of them present only once. Sequencing was performed on peripheral blood or thyroid tissue (not recorded which). The receptor source for this set is an adult man with Graves' disease, either hyperthyroidism or ophthalmopathy (not recorded which). Each CDR3 is given with its conserved first and last residue. The D gene is left open where the match is weak. Size is omitted from some rows. Given values are once, few, many or a class for expanded clones.

j_call | v_call | d_call | clone_size | cdr3_nt | cdr3_aa
TRBJ1-6 | TRBV29-1 | NA | once | TGCAGCGTTGTTGGGGGAATAGGGTCACCCCTCCACTTT | CSVVGGIGSPLHF
TRBJ2-7 | TRBV10-1 | TRBD1 | few | TGCGCCAGCAGTGACGGACAGGGGGCAAGGTACGAGCAGTACTTC | CASSDGQGARYEQYF
TRBJ2-5 | TRBV5-5 | NA | NA | TGTGCCAGCAGCTTGGAGGTCACAGAGACCCAGTACTTC | CASSLEVTETQYF
TRBJ2-7 | TRBV7-9 | TRBD1 | many | TGTGCCAGCAGCGAGGCGACAGGGACCTACGAGCAGTACTTC | CASSEATGTYEQYF
TRBJ1-1 | TRBV7-2 | NA | few | TGTGCCAGCAGCTTAGCGCCGCGGGCTGAAGCTTTCTTT | CASSLAPRAEAFF
TRBJ2-5 | TRBV7-9 | NA | NA | TGTGCCAGCAGCTCGAGTGTCGTATGGGGAGAGACCCAGTACTTC | CASSSSVVWGETQYF
TRBJ2-7 | TRBV20-1 | NA | NA | TGCAGTGCTGGACCCCCAACGGGAGTCGGCGAGCAGTACTTC | CSAGPPTGVGEQYF
TRBJ1-4 | TRBV2 | TRBD1 | NA | TGTGCCAGCAGTGAGCCGGGACAGGGGGGCGACGATTTT | CASSEPGQGGDDF
TRBJ1-3 | TRBV7-9 | NA | NA | TGTGCCAGCAGCCCCTCAAGGGGAAACACCATATATTTT | CASSPSRGNTIYF
TRBJ2-5 | TRBV20-1 | NA | NA | TGCAGTGCTAGCCGCGGACAGCAAGAGACCCAGTACTTC | CSASRGQQETQYF
TRBJ2-2 | TRBV15 | TRBD1 | once | TGTGCCACCAGAACCGGGGACAGGGGGCGATTCGGGGAGCTGTTTTTT | CATRTGDRGRFGELFF
TRBJ1-1 | TRBV7-3 | TRBD1 | NA | TGTGCCTGGAGGGGGGACAGGGCCACTGAAGCTTTCTTT | CAWRGDRATEAFF
TRBJ1-5 | TRBV10-3 | NA | NA | TGTGCCAGCAGTTACTCGCGGGTTAGCAATCAGCCCCAGCATTTT | CASSYSRVSNQPQHF
TRBJ1-4 | TRBV5-1 | NA | few | TGCGCCAGCAGCTTCGGCAGGTCTAATGAAAAACTGTTTTTT | CASSFGRSNEKLFF
TRBJ1-5 | TRBV24-1 | TRBD1 | NA | TGTGCCACCAGTGGTCCCAGGACAGGGTTTGGTCAGCCCCAGCATTTT | CATSGPRTGFGQPQHF
TRBJ2-5 | TRBV2 | NA | NA | TGTGCCAGCAGCCCGACTATACTAGGGACCCAGTACTTC | CASSPTILGTQYF
TRBJ1-2 | TRBV2 | NA | NA | TGTGCCAGCAGTGCCGGGACAACGGACTATGGCTACACCTTC | CASSAGTTDYGYTF
TRBJ1-5 | TRBV25-1 | NA | NA | TGTGCCAGCAGTGAAGACCGGGCAAACAATCAGCCCCAGCATTTT | CASSEDRANNQPQHF
TRBJ1-1 | TRBV5-1 | NA | NA | TGCGCCAGCAGCTTATCCGGGAATGAAGCTTTCTTT | CASSLSGNEAFF
TRBJ1-5 | TRBV7-2 | NA | NA | TGTGCCAGCAGCCCCGGGGTAAGTGGGGGCAATCAGCCCCAGCATTTT | CASSPGVSGGNQPQHF
TRBJ1-5 | TRBV5-1 | NA | NA | TGCGCCAGCAGCTTGGGTACAGGGCGGGGTCAGCCCCAGCATTTT | CASSLGTGRGQPQHF
TRBJ1-2 | TRBV25-1 | TRBD1 | few | TGTGCCAGCAGTCCACTCTCCACAGGGGACTATGGCTACACCTTC | CASSPLSTGDYGYTF
TRBJ1-5 | TRBV9 | NA | many | TGTGCCAGCAGCGTAGATGGGGTTGGCAATCAGCCCCAGCATTTT | CASSVDGVGNQPQHF
TRBJ1-5 | TRBV12-5 | TRBD1 | few | TGTGCTAGTGGTTTCGCAGACAGGGGCCTCAATCAGCCCCAGCATTTT | CASGFADRGLNQPQHF
TRBJ1-2 | TRBV29-1 | NA | NA | TGCAGCGTTGAAGATCGGGGGGGTGGAGAGTATGGCTACACCTTC | CSVEDRGGGEYGYTF
TRBJ2-7 | TRBV7-9 | NA | many | TGTGCCAGCAGCTTAGTAAGGGGCTCCACCTACGAGCAGTACTTC | CASSLVRGSTYEQYF
TRBJ1-5 | TRBV2 | TRBD1 | many | TGTGCCAGCAGTGAGGGGGACAGTAGCAATCAGCCCCAGCATTTT | CASSEGDSSNQPQHF
TRBJ2-7 | TRBV7-9 | NA | NA | TGTGCCAGCAGTTTCAGGGGGACTCCCTACGAGCAGTACTTC | CASSFRGTPYEQYF
TRBJ1-1 | TRBV29-1 | NA | many | TGCAGCGTTGGAGGTCGTCTGAACACTGAAGCTTTCTTT | CSVGGRLNTEAFF
TRBJ2-7 | TRBV7-2 | NA | NA | TGTGCCAGCAGCTTAGATTACGGGGGCGGCGAGCAGTACTTC | CASSLDYGGGEQYF
TRBJ1-6 | TRBV6-5 | NA | NA | TGTGCCAGCAGTTACGTTTGGGGTGTTAATTCACCCCTCCACTTT | CASSYVWGVNSPLHF
TRBJ1-5 | TRBV6-5 | TRBD1 | NA | TGTGCCAGCAGTTACTCTGCACCCGGGACAGGAACCCAGCCCCAGCATTTT | CASSYSAPGTGTQPQHF
TRBJ1-3 | TRBV7-2 | NA | many | TGTGCCAGCAGTCGCGGTTCTGGAAACACCATATATTTT | CASSRGSGNTIYF
TRBJ1-2 | TRBV7-2 | NA | few | TGTGCCAGCAGCTTAGCGGGGTTTCAGAACTATGGCTACACCTTC | CASSLAGFQNYGYTF
TRBJ2-5 | TRBV5-1 | NA | NA | TGCGCCAGCAGCTTGTCTTTGTCGAAGAAGAAGGGGGAGACCCAGTACTTC | CASSLSLSKKKGETQYF
TRBJ1-2 | TRBV25-1 | NA | NA | TGTGCCAGCAGTGACCTCGATAATGGATCTGGCTACACCTTC | CASSDLDNGSGYTF
TRBJ1-1 | TRBV19 | NA | NA | TGTGCCAGTAGTACAGGCAACTATGCTGAAGCTTTCTTT | CASSTGNYAEAFF
TRBJ2-2 | TRBV5-1 | NA | NA | TGCGCCAGCAGCTGGGAGCCGGTTAAGGCCGGGGAGCTGTTTTTT | CASSWEPVKAGELFF
TRBJ2-7 | TRBV7-7 | TRBD1 | many | TGTGCTAGCAGCAGTCCGGGACAGGGTATCGACGAGCAGTACTTC | CASSSPGQGIDEQYF
TRBJ1-4 | TRBV15 | NA | once | TGTGCCACCAGCAGAGATCTGACTAATGAAAAACTGTTTTTT | CATSRDLTNEKLFF
TRBJ2-2 | TRBV29-1 | TRBD1 | NA | TGCAGCGTCGACAGGGCTAACACCGGGGAGCTGCTTTTT | CSVDRANTGELLF
TRBJ1-1 | TRBV10-3 | NA | many | TGTGCCATCAGGGGGACCGGCGCTGAAGCTTTCTTT | CAIRGTGAEAFF
TRBJ2-6 | TRBV11-3 | NA | NA | TGTGCCAGCAGAGGGGGACAACCCCTCACGGGGGCCAACGTCCTGACTTTC | CASRGGQPLTGANVLTF
TRBJ1-1 | TRBV5-5 | TRBD1 | NA | TGTGCCAGCAGCTCTAACTACGACAGGGGTGCAGCTTTCTTT | CASSSNYDRGAAFF
TRBJ1-5 | TRBV20-1 | NA | NA | TGCAGTGCTAGAGTTCCCAGGGATCAGCCCCAGCATTTT | CSARVPRDQPQHF
TRBJ1-2 | TRBV29-1 | NA | once | TGCAGCGCGACACGAGGGGGAGATGGCTACACCTTC | CSATRGGDGYTF
TRBJ2-7 | TRBV15 | TRBD2 | NA | TGTGCCACCAGCCTAGGGACTAGCGGGACTAACAATGAGCAGTACTTC | CATSLGTSGTNNEQYF
TRBJ2-7 | TRBV10-3 | NA | many | TGTGCCATCAGTGAGTCGGGATCTTCCTACGAGCAGTACTTC | CAISESGSSYEQYF
TRBJ1-5 | TRBV12-3/TRBV12-4 | NA | NA | TGTGCCAGCAGTCCCGGACTTATTAATCAGCCCCAGCATTTT | CASSPGLINQPQHF
TRBJ1-4 | TRBV9 | NA | NA | TGTGCCAGCAGCTTGGCGGAGGGAGGAGAAAAACTGTTTTTT | CASSLAEGGEKLFF